Presented here are 25 T cell receptor beta chains from one specimen sequenced in a study of T cell responses to AZD1222 COVID-19 vaccine. TCRdb's table, derived via immunoSEQ multiplex PCR, lists solely in-frame clones and lacks some. The sample has some 130,000 clones, 75% to 95% seen once; the top ten hold approximately 2.8%. The sequenced sample was peripheral blood, obtained on day 0 of AZD1222 vaccination. The source is an adult in good health.

The chain joins TRBV20-1 to TRBJ2-5, with D possibly being TRBD1 (6 bases). V was trimmed by 3 bases and J by 7 bases, leaving 15 bases between them. Germline values: CDR1 DFQATT, CDR2 SNEGSKA (reference sequence). The CDR3 consists of 13 residues. Here the CDR3 DNA reads TGCAGTGCTAGTGGCAGGGGCGGAGGGACCCAGTACTTC. This encodes CSASGRGGGTQYF.

The genes are TRBV6-5 and TRBJ1-4; possible D gene TRBD1, 6 bases. CDR3 length equals 15 residues. Trimming left V 0 bases short and J 8 bases short, with 13 bases between. Germline V gene lookup returns CDR1 MNHEY and CDR2 SVGAGI. The CDR3 is CASSYSGGRGEKLFF. Here the CDR3 DNA reads TGTGCCAGCAGTTACTCAGGGGGACGGGGCGAAAAACTGTTTTTT.

The gene calls are TRBV5-1 and TRBJ2-1, with D possibly matching TRBD2 (6 bases). Trimming removed 3 bases from V and 9 bases from J, with 19 bases in between. The germline CDR1 and CDR2 sequences are SGHRS and YFSETQ. CDR3 length equals 15 residues. CDR3 nucleotides: TGCGCCAGCAGCTCAACCCGGGACTCGTGGGGTGAGCAGTTCTTC. Translated, it gives CASSSTRDSWGEQFF.

V and J are TRBV2 and TRBJ1-1, with a weak D call TRBD1 (5 bases). The CDR3 spans 15 residues. Germline CDR1 is SNHLY and CDR2 is FYNNEI. V was pared by 4 bases and J by 5 bases, with 17 bases between. The CDR3 loop is CASSVRRRGDTEAFF. The DNA of the CDR3 is TGTGCCAGCAGTGTTAGGAGGAGGGGCGATACTGAAGCTTTCTTT.

The V gene is TRBV4-2, the J gene TRBJ1-2; the D gene is possibly TRBD1 (6 bases). Germline V CDR1 and CDR2: LGHNA, YNFKEQ. This CDR3 is built from 16 residues. V lost 2 bases and J lost 3, with 16 bases in between. The CDR3 DNA sequence: TGTGCCAGCAGCCAATCATACGCGACAGGTGACTATGGCTACACCTTC. Protein sequence: CASSQSYATGDYGYTF.

This clone was counted a single time. The chain employs TRBV6-5 and TRBJ2-7; TRBD1 aligns across 9 bases. The CDR3 runs 12 residues. V lost 10 bases and J lost 4; bases outside the gene matches: 5. Germline CDR1 is MNHEY and CDR2 is SVGAGI. The CDR3 loop is CAIGQGRYEQYF. The CDR3, as DNA: TGTGCCATTGGACAGGGGAGGTACGAGCAGTACTTC.

The gene calls are TRBV3-1 (or the pseudogene TRBV3-2) and TRBJ1-2, with 9 bases that match TRBD1. The germline gives CDR1 LGHDT, CDR2 YNNKEL (reference sequence). The length of the CDR3 is 15 residues. With V trimmed by 2 bases and J by 5 bases, 6 bases remained unmatched. The CDR3 DNA sequence: TGTGCCAGCAGCCAAAGTACCGGGACAGGGTATGGCTACACCTTC. This gives the protein CASSQSTGTGYGYTF.

The chain combines TRBV5-4 with TRBJ2-5, with no clear D. V gave up 4 bases and J gave up 5 bases, with 12 bases separating them. Germline CDR1 reads SGHNT; CDR2 reads YYREEE (reference sequence). The CDR3 loop spans 13 amino acids. CDR3 protein: CASSLIETETQYF. The CDR3 coding sequence is TGTGCCAGCAGCCTAATCGAAACCGAGACCCAGTACTTC.

This chain connects TRBV14 to TRBJ2-7, with D maybe TRBD1 (5 bases). Trimming stripped 4 bases from V and 0 bases from J, with 13 bases between. Germline values: CDR1 SGHDN, CDR2 FVKESK. CDR3 length: 15 amino acids. Here the CDR3 DNA reads TGTGCCAGCAGCCCGAGGACAAGGAGCTCCTACGAGCAGTACTTC. It codes for CASSPRTRSSYEQYF.

The V and J genes are TRBV28 and TRBJ2-1; 8 bases are shared with TRBD2. With V trimmed by 1 base and J by 7 bases, 3 bases remained unmatched. The CDR3 is made up of 14 amino acids. Germline CDR1 reads MDHEN; CDR2 reads SYDVKM. The CDR3 protein is CASSLSGGQNEQFF. CDR3 coding DNA: TGTGCCAGCAGTTTATCGGGAGGGCAAAATGAGCAGTTCTTC.

The chain employs TRBV28 and TRBJ1-2; D perhaps matches TRBD1 (5 bases). The CDR3 covers 14 residues. Germline CDR1 and CDR2: MDHEN and SYDVKM. Trimming removed 3 bases from V and 5 bases from J, with 13 bases in between. The CDR3: CASSLVGVWYGYTF. CDR3 coding DNA: TGTGCCAGCAGTTTGGTAGGGGTGTGGTATGGCTACACCTTC.

This chain connects TRBV7-9 to TRBJ1-1, with 11 bases aligning to TRBD1. V shed 5 bases and J 8 bases; nucleotides not matched to a gene: 4. The CDR3 has 13 amino acids. From germline, CDR1 is SEHNR and CDR2 FQNEAQ (reference sequence). The CDR3 sequence is CASSGRDRGEAFF. For the CDR3, the DNA is TGTGCCAGCAGCGGCCGGGACAGGGGGGAAGCTTTCTTT. Full variable domain (outside the CDR3, taken from reference TRBV7-9 and TRBJ1-1): DTGVSQNPRHKITKRGQNVTFRCDPISEHNRLYWYRQTLGQGPEFLTYFQNEAQLEKSRLLSDRFSAERPKGSFSTLEIQRTEQGDSAMYLCASSGRDRGEAFFGQGTRLTVV.

The chain links TRBV11-3 to TRBJ1-1, with D hard to call. This CDR3 has 14 residues. Between the trimmed V and J ends, which lost 1 base and 11 bases, there was a span of 17 bases. CDR1 SGHNT and CDR2 YENEEA come from the germline V gene. The CDR3 loop reads CASSLGVGILNAFF. In DNA form, the CDR3 reads TGTGCCAGCAGCTTAGGGGTTGGGATCTTGAACGCTTTCTTT.

The genes are TRBV3-1 (or the pseudogene TRBV3-2) and TRBJ2-7, with TRBD2 identical over 12 bases. In germline, CDR1 is LGHDT, CDR2 YNNKEL (reference sequence). V shed 0 bases, J shed 3 bases, and the junction held 3 bases outside the gene matches. The CDR3 length is 16 residues. Written as DNA, the CDR3 is TGTGCCAGCAGCCAAGATCTGACTAGCGGGGGCTACGAGCAGTACTTC. Protein sequence: CASSQDLTSGGYEQYF.

This chain joins TRBV6-4 and TRBJ2-7; the D gene could be TRBD1 or TRBD2 (5 bases each). V was shortened by 6 bases and J by 2 bases, with 11 bases between the two germline ends. Germline values: CDR1 MRHNA, CDR2 SNTAGT. The CDR3 runs to 13 residues. CDR3 residues: CASRGTETYEQYF. The CDR3 nucleotides are TGTGCCAGCAGGGGGACCGAGACCTACGAGCAGTACTTC.

This rearrangement joins TRBV27 to TRBJ2-5; the match to TRBD2 covers 7 bases. The ends lost 5 bases at V and 0 bases at J; junction bases unmatched: 12. This CDR3 is 17 amino acids long. Per the germline V gene, CDR1 is MNHEY and CDR2 is SMNVEV (reference sequence). The CDR3: CASSHPPGGKYQETQYF. CDR3 nucleotides: TGTGCCAGCAGTCATCCCCCCGGGGGGAAGTACCAAGAGACCCAGTACTTC.

The rearrangement uses TRBV10-3 and TRBJ2-5, with 8 bases that match TRBD1. The CDR3 spans 14 residues. The junction had 3 bases not matched to a gene; V was cut back by 5 bases and J by 1 base. Germline V gene sequence: CDR1 ENHRY, CDR2 SYGVKD. The CDR3 nucleotides read TGTGCCATCAGTTTTACAGGGGGCCAAGAGACCCAGTACTTC. It yields the protein CAISFTGGQETQYF.

The rearrangement links TRBV7-2 to TRBJ2-6; D ambiguous. This CDR3 is built from 14 residues. V was clipped by 3 bases and J by 0 bases, with 3 bases between them. CDR1 is SGHTA, CDR2 FQGNSA, per germline. The CDR3 region is CASSFASGANVLTF. The CDR3 region has the DNA TGTGCCAGCAGCTTCGCCTCTGGGGCCAACGTCCTGACTTTC.

V gene TRBV13 combines with J gene TRBJ1-1; D is undetermined. Deletions cut 0 bases from V and 7 bases from J, with 9 bases between. CDR3 size: 13 residues. Germline V gene lookup returns CDR1 PRHDT and CDR2 FYEKMQ (reference sequence). The CDR3 coding sequence is TGTGCCAGCAGCTTAGGCCGTGGCTTTGAAGCTTTCTTT. This encodes CASSLGRGFEAFF.

The chain carries TRBV19 and TRBJ1-1, with D unresolved. Trimming took 5 bases from V and 0 from J, leaving 7 bases between them. CDR3 length: 13 amino acids. Germline-derived CDR1 and CDR2 are LNHDA and SQIVND (reference sequence). This chain's CDR3 is CASSLQMNTEAFF. CDR3 in DNA: TGTGCCAGTAGTCTACAAATGAACACTGAAGCTTTCTTT.

The V call is TRBV11-2, the J call TRBJ1-4; TRBD1 matches 8 bases. J lost 7 bases, V lost 1 base, and 11 bases had no gene match. The CDR3 consists of 17 residues. Germline V gene lookup returns CDR1 SGHAT and CDR2 FQNNGV. CDR3 coding DNA: TGTGCCAGCAGCTTAGGGTCCCAGGGGGCGGTTGGTGAAAAACTGTTTTTT. Protein: CASSLGSQGAVGEKLFF.

The chain carries TRBV6-1 and TRBJ1-2, with unresolved D. Trimming left V 0 bases short and J 7 bases short, with 6 bases between. From germline, CDR1 is MNHNS and CDR2 SASEGT. The CDR3 spans 12 residues. CDR3 coding DNA: TGTGCCAGCAGTGAAGCCTCCTTTGGCTACACCTTC. This gives the protein CASSEASFGYTF.

This clone has only one observation. The chain uses TRBV5-6 and TRBJ1-1, with D hard to call. Trimming took off 4 bases at V and 3 bases at J, with 10 bases between the two ends. The CDR3 has 13 amino acids. Looked up from germline, CDR1 is SGHDT and CDR2 is YYEEEE. The CDR3 region has the DNA TGTGCCAGCAGCCTCGGACGGCACACTGAAGCTTTCTTT. This translates into CASSLGRHTEAFF.

J is TRBJ1-2 and V is TRBV2; D unclear. Germline values: CDR1 SNHLY, CDR2 FYNNEI. The V gene lost 5 bases and the J gene lost 3 bases, with 10 bases spanning the gap. This CDR3 comprises 13 residues. CDR3 residues: CASSTYPDYGYTF. CDR3 sequence (DNA): TGTGCCAGCAGTACATACCCGGACTATGGCTACACCTTC.

The chain uses TRBV18 and TRBJ2-1; 7 bases agree with TRBD2. V shed 3 bases, J shed 2 bases, and the junction held 4 bases outside the gene matches. The CDR3 contains 15 residues. Germline V gene data show CDR1 as KGHSH and CDR2 as LQKENI. The CDR3: CASSPLGGAYNEQFF. CDR3 in DNA: TGTGCCAGCTCACCCTTGGGGGGGGCCTACAATGAGCAGTTCTTC. The full variable domain, in which reference TRBV18 and TRBJ2-1 provide the parts outside the CDR3, is NAGVMQNPRHLVRRRGQEARLRCSPMKGHSHVYWYRQLPEEGLKFMVYLQKENIIDESGMPKERFSAEFPKEGPSILRIQQVVRGDSAAYFCASSPLGGAYNEQFFGPGTRLTVL.